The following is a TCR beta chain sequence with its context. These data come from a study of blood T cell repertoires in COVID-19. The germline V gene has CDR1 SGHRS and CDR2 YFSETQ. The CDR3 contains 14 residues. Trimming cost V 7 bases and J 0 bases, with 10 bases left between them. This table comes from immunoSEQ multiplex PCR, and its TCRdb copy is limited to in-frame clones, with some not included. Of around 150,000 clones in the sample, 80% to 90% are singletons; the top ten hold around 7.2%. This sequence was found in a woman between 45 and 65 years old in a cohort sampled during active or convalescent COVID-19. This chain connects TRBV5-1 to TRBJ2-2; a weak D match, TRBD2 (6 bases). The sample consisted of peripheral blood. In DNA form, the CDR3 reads TGCGCCAGCCTGGGGGGAGCGAACACCGGGGAGCTGTTTTTT. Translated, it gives CASLGGANTGELFF.